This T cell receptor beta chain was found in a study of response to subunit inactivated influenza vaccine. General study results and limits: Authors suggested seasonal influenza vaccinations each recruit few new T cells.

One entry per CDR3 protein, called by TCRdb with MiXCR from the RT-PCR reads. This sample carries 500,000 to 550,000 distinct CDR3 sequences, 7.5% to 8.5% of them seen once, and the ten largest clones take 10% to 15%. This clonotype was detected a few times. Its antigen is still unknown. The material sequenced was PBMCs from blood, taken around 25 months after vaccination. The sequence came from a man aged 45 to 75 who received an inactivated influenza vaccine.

The CDR3 protein is CSARLPGSGNQPQHF. The CDR3 nucleotides are TGCAGTGCTAGACTTCCAGGGAGTGGCAATCAGCCCCAGCATTTT. The rearrangement joins TRBV20-1 to TRBJ1-5; D possibly corresponds to TRBD1 (5 bases). This CDR3 contains 15 residues. V shed 2 bases and J shed 2 bases, with 13 bases lying between them. Germline CDR1 DFQATT, CDR2 SNEGSKA (reference sequence).